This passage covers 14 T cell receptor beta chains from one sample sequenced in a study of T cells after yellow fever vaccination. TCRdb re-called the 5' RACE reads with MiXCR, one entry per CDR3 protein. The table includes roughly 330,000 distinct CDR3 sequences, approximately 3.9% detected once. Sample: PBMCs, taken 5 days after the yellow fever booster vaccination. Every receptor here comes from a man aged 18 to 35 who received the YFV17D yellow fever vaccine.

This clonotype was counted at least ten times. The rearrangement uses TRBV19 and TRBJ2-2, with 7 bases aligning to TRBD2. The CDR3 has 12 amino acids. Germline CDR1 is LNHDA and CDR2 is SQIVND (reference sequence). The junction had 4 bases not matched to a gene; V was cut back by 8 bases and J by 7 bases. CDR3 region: CASPSGGGELFF. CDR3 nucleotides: TGTGCCAGTCCCTCGGGGGGCGGGGAGCTGTTTTTT.

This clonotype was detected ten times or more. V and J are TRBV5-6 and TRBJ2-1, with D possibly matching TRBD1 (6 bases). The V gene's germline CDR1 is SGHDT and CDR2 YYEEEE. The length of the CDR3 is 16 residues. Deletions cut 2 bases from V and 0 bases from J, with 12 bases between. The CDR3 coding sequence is TGTGCCAGCAGCTTAACAGGGATCAGCTCCTACAATGAGCAGTTCTTC. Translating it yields CASSLTGISSYNEQFF.

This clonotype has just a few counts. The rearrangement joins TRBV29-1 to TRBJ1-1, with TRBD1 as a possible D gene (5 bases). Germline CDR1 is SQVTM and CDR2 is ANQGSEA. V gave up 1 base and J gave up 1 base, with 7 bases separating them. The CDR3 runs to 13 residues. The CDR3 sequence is CSVEGGQNTEAFF. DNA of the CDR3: TGCAGCGTTGAAGGGGGCCAGAACACTGAAGCTTTCTTT.

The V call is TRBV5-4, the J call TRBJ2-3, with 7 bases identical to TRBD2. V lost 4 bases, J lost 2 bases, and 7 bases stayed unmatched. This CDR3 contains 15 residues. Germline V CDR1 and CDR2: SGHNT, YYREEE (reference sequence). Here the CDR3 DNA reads TGTGCCAGCAGCCCTCGGGGGGTATTCACAGATACGCAGTATTTT. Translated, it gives CASSPRGVFTDTQYF.

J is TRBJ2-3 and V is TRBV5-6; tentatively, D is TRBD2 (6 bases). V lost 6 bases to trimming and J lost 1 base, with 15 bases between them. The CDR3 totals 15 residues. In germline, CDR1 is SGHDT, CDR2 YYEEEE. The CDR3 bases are TGTGCCAGCAAGGTGCGGGGACCCGGCACAGATACGCAGTATTTT. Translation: CASKVRGPGTDTQYF.

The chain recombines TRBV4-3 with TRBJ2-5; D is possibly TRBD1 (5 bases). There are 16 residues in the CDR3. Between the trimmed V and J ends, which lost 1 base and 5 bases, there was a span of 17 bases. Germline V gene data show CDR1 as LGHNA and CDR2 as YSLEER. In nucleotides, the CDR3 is TGCGCCAGCAGCCAAGGCGTCAGGGCAGCAGGCGAGACCCAGTACTTC. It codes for CASSQGVRAAGETQYF.

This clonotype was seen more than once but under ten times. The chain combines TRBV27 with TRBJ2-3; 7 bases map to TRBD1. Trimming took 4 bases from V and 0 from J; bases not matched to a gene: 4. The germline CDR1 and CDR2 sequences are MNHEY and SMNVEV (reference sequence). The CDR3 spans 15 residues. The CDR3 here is CASSSGQSSTDTQYF. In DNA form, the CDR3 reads TGTGCCAGCAGTTCGGGACAGTCTAGCACAGATACGCAGTATTTT.

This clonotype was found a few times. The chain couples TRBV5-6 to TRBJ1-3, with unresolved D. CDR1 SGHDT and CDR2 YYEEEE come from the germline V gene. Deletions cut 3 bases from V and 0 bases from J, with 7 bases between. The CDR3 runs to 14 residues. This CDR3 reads CASSSRISGNTIYF. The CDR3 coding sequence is TGTGCCAGCAGCTCCAGGATCTCTGGAAACACCATATATTTT.

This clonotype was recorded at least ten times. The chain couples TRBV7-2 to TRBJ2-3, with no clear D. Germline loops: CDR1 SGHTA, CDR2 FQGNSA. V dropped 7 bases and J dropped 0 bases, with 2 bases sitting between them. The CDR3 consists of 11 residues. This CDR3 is CASTSTDTQYF. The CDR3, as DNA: TGTGCCAGCACCAGCACAGATACGCAGTATTTT. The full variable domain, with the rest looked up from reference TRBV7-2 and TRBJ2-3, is GAGVSQSPSNKVTEKGKDVELRCDPISGHTALYWYRQSLGQGLEFLIYFQGNSAPDKSGLPSDRFSAERTGGSVSTLTIQRTQQEDSAVYLCASTSTDTQYFGPGTRLTVL.

The CDR3 is CASSPAGHQETQYF. Here the CDR3 DNA reads TGTGCCAGCAGCCCGGCGGGGCACCAAGAGACCCAGTACTTC. The V and J genes are TRBV7-2 and TRBJ2-5, with a tentative D call TRBD2 (6 bases). CDR1 is SGHTA, CDR2 FQGNSA, per germline. V was pared by 5 bases and J by 0 bases, with 10 bases between. The CDR3 covers 14 residues.

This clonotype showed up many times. The CDR3 loop is CASSQEARRGEPDTQYF. The CDR3 nucleotides read TGTGCCAGCAGCCAAGAGGCGAGGCGGGGGGAACCAGATACGCAGTATTTT. The gene calls are TRBV4-2 and TRBJ2-3; 8 nucleotides agree with TRBD2. Germline V lookup: CDR1 LGHNA, CDR2 YNFKEQ. The CDR3 consists of 17 residues. V lost 0 bases to trimming and J lost 4 bases; unmatched junction nucleotides: 9.

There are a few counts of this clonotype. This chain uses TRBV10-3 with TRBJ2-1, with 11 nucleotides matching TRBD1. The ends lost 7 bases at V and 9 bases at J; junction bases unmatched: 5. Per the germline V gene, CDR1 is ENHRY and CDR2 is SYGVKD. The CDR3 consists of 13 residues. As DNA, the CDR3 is TGTGCCATCAATGGACAGGGGGCTGGTGAGCAGTTCTTC. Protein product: CAINGQGAGEQFF.

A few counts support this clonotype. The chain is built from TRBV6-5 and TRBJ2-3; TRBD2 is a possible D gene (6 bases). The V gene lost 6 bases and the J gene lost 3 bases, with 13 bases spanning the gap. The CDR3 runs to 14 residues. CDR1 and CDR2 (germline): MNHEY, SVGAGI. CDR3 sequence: CASRHEGRTDTQYF. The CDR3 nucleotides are TGTGCCAGCAGACACGAGGGGAGGACAGATACGCAGTATTTT.

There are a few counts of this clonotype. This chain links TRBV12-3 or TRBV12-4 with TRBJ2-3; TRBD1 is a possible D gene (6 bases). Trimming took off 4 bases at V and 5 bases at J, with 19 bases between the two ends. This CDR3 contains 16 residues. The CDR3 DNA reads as TGTGCCAGCAGTTCTGGGGGCGGGCGTAGGATAGATACGCAGTATTTT. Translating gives CASSSGGGRRIDTQYF.